Below, 11 T cell receptor beta chains from the same sample are listed, as sequenced in a study of cytomegalovirus exposure and HLA in healthy donors. TCRdb's copy holds only in-frame clones and misses some; the assay was immunoSEQ multiplex PCR. The sample shows some 130,000 clones, 80% to 90% of them seen only once. Sequencing was carried out using PBMCs. Every receptor here comes from a young woman in good health and CMV-seronegative.

This clone has a single count. Here the CDR3 reads CASSLGPSTGELFF. In DNA, the CDR3 is TGTGCCAGCAGCCTGGGGCCCAGCACCGGGGAGCTGTTTTTT. The chain has TRBV7-9 and TRBJ2-2; D possibly corresponds to TRBD1 (5 bases). Germline CDR1 SEHNR, CDR2 FQNEAQ (reference sequence). CDR3 size: 14 residues. V was shortened by 5 bases and J by 4 bases, with 11 bases between the two germline ends.

This clone was seen once. The chain employs TRBV19 and TRBJ2-7; 8 bases align to TRBD1. J lost 4 bases, V lost 5 bases, and 1 base had no gene match. Germline CDR1 is LNHDA and CDR2 is SQIVND (reference sequence). The CDR3 has 12 amino acids. The CDR3 here is CASSDRGYEQYF. The CDR3 region has the DNA TGTGCCAGTAGTGACAGGGGATACGAGCAGTACTTC.

The rearrangement joins TRBV18 to TRBJ2-5; possibly TRBD1 for D (7 bases). V lost 0 bases and J 4 bases, leaving 15 bases between the germline ends. In germline, CDR1 is KGHSH, CDR2 LQKENI. CDR3 size: 16 residues. CDR3 sequence: CASSPPEGQGGETQYF. CDR3 nucleotide sequence: TGTGCCAGCTCACCACCGGAGGGTCAGGGGGGAGAGACCCAGTACTTC.

DNA of the CDR3: TGTGCCAGCAGAATACAGGGACAGTCGGAAGAGACCCAGTACTTC. This translates into CASRIQGQSEETQYF. V and J are TRBV25-1 and TRBJ2-5, with TRBD1 matching 7 bases. This CDR3 comprises 15 residues. V lost 6 bases to trimming and J lost 3 bases; unmatched junction nucleotides: 10. Germline V CDR1 and CDR2: MGHDK, SYGVNS.

V is TRBV5-4 and J is TRBJ2-2; D possibly corresponds to TRBD1 (7 bases). V was pared by 4 bases and J by 1 base, with 17 bases between. The CDR3 is 17 residues long. CDR1 SGHNT and CDR2 YYREEE come from the germline V gene (reference sequence). This chain's CDR3 is CASSPRRQGGNTGELFF. Written as DNA, the CDR3 is TGTGCCAGCAGCCCGCGCCGACAGGGAGGGAACACCGGGGAGCTGTTTTTT.

The chain couples TRBV18 to TRBJ2-1; 9 bases map to TRBD1. Germline V CDR1 and CDR2: KGHSH, LQKENI. With V trimmed by 2 bases and J by 8 bases, 10 bases remained unmatched. The length of the CDR3 is 16 residues. Here the CDR3 DNA reads TGTGCCAGCTCACCATATTCGGGACAGGGTCCCCATGAGCAGTTCTTC. As protein: CASSPYSGQGPHEQFF. Drawing the rest from reference TRBV18 and TRBJ2-1, the complete variable domain is NAGVMQNPRHLVRRRGQEARLRCSPMKGHSHVYWYRQLPEEGLKFMVYLQKENIIDESGMPKERFSAEFPKEGPSILRIQQVVRGDSAAYFCASSPYSGQGPHEQFFGPGTRLTVL.

The J gene is TRBJ2-5, the V gene TRBV7-6; TRBD1 matches 7 bases. This CDR3 has 14 residues. V lost 6 bases to trimming and J lost 1 base; unmatched junction nucleotides: 5. Germline V CDR1 and CDR2: SGHVS, FNYEAQ. CDR3 amino acids: CASRLTGTQETQYF. The CDR3 coding sequence is TGTGCCAGCAGATTGACAGGGACCCAAGAGACCCAGTACTTC. The whole variable domain, filled in from reference TRBV7-6 and TRBJ2-5, reads GAGVSQSPRYKVTKRGQDVALRCDPISGHVSLYWYRQALGQGPEFLTYFNYEAQQDKSGLPNDRFSAERPEGSISTLTIQRTEQRDSAMYRCASRLTGTQETQYFGPGTRLLVL.

This chain joins TRBV6-5 and TRBJ1-3; D is undetermined. This CDR3 contains 12 residues. The germline CDR1 and CDR2 sequences are MNHEY and SVGAGI. V dropped 10 bases and J dropped 4 bases, with 11 bases sitting between them. CDR3 sequence reads: CATVDWGNTIYF. The DNA of the CDR3 is TGTGCCACCGTAGACTGGGGAAACACCATATATTTT.

The J gene is TRBJ1-1, the V gene TRBV11-3; no definite D call. Germline assignment: CDR1 SGHNT and CDR2 YENEEA. V shed 5 bases and J shed 4 bases, with 11 bases lying between them. The CDR3 length is 13 residues. The CDR3 loop is CASSPVSSTEAFF. The CDR3 DNA sequence: TGTGCCAGCAGCCCGGTATCTAGCACTGAAGCTTTCTTT.

V and J are TRBV7-6 and TRBJ2-5; D unclear. The germline gives CDR1 SGHVS, CDR2 FNYEAQ. There are 14 residues in the CDR3. The V gene lost 1 base and the J gene lost 1 base, with 7 bases spanning the gap. This CDR3 reads CASSLEAAQETQYF. CDR3 coding DNA: TGTGCCAGCAGCTTAGAGGCGGCCCAAGAGACCCAGTACTTC. The full variable domain, rest sourced from reference TRBV7-6 and TRBJ2-5, is GAGVSQSPRYKVTKRGQDVALRCDPISGHVSLYWYRQALGQGPEFLTYFNYEAQQDKSGLPNDRFSAERPEGSISTLTIQRTEQRDSAMYRCASSLEAAQETQYFGPGTRLLVL.

V gene TRBV19 combines with J gene TRBJ2-7; tentatively, D is TRBD2 (6 bases). The CDR3 consists of 17 residues. The V and J ends lost 5 bases and 1 base respectively, with 21 bases between them. From germline, CDR1 is LNHDA and CDR2 SQIVND (reference sequence). The CDR3 protein is CASSHPEEGGNSYEQYF. In nucleotides, the CDR3 is TGTGCCAGTAGTCACCCCGAGGAGGGAGGTAATTCCTACGAGCAGTACTTC.